This TCR beta chain was recorded in a study of naive and memory T cell subsets. For this clonotype: No antigen is known for it.

Points from the study as a whole: Especially in CD8 cells, naive repertoires contained a few larger clonotypes, possibly CD45RA-re-expressing memory cells.

Both TRBC1 and TRBC2 were covered by a beta constant-region primer of two equimolar oligonucleotides. Four rounds of PCR amplified the ligated cDNA using nested alpha and beta constant-region primers plus SP2. TCRdb recomputed calls from the UMI-ligation and nested PCR reads with MiXCR, one row per CDR3 protein. The table includes 150,000 or so distinct CDR3 sequences, roughly 22% detected once. The germline V gene has CDR1 DFQATT and CDR2 SNEGSKA (reference sequence). The CDR3 has 16 amino acids. The V gene lost 6 bases and the J gene lost 3 bases, with 21 bases spanning the gap. The clonotype was recovered from a human donor in good health. The rearrangement joins TRBV20-1 to TRBJ2-4; D perhaps matches TRBD1 (6 bases). The sample comprised naive CD4+ T cells from blood. This chain's CDR3 is CSATSRGKAHKNIQYF. CDR3 bases: TGCAGTGCCACCTCGAGGGGGAAGGCCCACAAAAACATTCAGTACTTC.